The sequence of this T cell receptor (beta chain) was determined in a study of blood T cell repertoires in COVID-19. Study details: COVID-19 samples collected from the United States, Italy and Spain covered acute and convalescent phases. T cells, B-cell-depleted T cells, or PBMCs provided the cDNA or gDNA that served as material.

This clone appeared a single time. Original processing notes: Nucleated cell counts were estimated from reference gene primer amplification. Using immunoSEQ multiplex PCR, the repertoire was profiled, and TCRdb retains in-frame clones only, with some absent. D and trimming were read from the DNA, whereas the V and J calls and clone size are those reported in that table. The repertoire includes about 230,000 clones, more than 65% of them detected once, and roughly 7.9% sits in the top ten. V shed 8 bases and J 5 bases; nucleotides not matched to a gene: 15. Germline V gene data show CDR1 as MDHEN and CDR2 as SYDVKM. The CDR3 spans 16 residues.

Sequenced: peripheral blood. This chain connects TRBV28 to TRBJ1-2; 9 positions agree with TRBD1. The receptor was derived from an elderly woman with acute or convalescent COVID-19. CDR3 protein: CASGIPEQGARYGYTF. CDR3 nucleotide sequence: TGTGCCAGCGGAATACCAGAACAGGGGGCGAGGTATGGCTACACCTTC.